This T cell receptor beta chain appears in the sequencing data of a study of post-analysis software for immune sequencing data. The overall study: The patients showed relapsing-remitting, secondary progressive and progressive-relapsing multiple sclerosis courses.

Trimming removed 3 bases from V and 1 base from J; junction bases left unmatched: 3. Germline CDR1 ENHRY, CDR2 SYGVKD. The CDR3 sequence is 15 residues long. Study outcomes and limitations: With TRBV5-6, TRBV5-1 and TRBV20-1 included, a handful of TRBV segments were more frequent in patients than in controls.

Concerning this clonotype: What it recognizes is unknown.

TCR beta cDNA libraries had unique molecular identifiers. The T cell input of roughly 0.9 to 11 million gave around 540,000 cDNA molecules. TCRdb independently ran MiXCR on the PCR reads; one entry per CDR3 protein. This sample carries about 540,000 distinct CDR3 sequences, around 36% of them seen once, and the ten largest clones take less than 6%. Sequenced input: blood. The rearrangement uses TRBV10-3 and TRBJ2-5, with TRBD1 matching 9 bases. The sequence derives from a girl aged 2 to 17 with multiple sclerosis. CDR3 DNA: TGTGCCATCAGTGAACCGGACAGGGGCCAAGAGACCCAGTACTTC. It is translated as CAISEPDRGQETQYF.